This T cell receptor (beta chain) originates from a study of OX40 agonist ivuxolimab in advanced cancers. Study overall: Partial responses occurred in three patients (one hepatocellular carcinoma, two cutaneous melanoma).

The ends lost 2 bases at V and 8 bases at J; junction bases unmatched: 8. This CDR3 is 17 amino acids long. Germline CDR1 SGHRS, CDR2 YFSETQ. Method: immunoSEQ multiplex PCR; TCRdb's copy keeps in-frame clones and lacks some. The sample records over 45,000 clones, under 85% being singletons. The sequencing used CD4+ or CD8+ T cells sorted from blood, collected in a trial of the OX40 agonist ivuxolimab. This TCR came from an adult with an advanced solid tumor such as melanoma, head and neck, liver or kidney cancer. V gene TRBV5-1 combines with J gene TRBJ2-1; 15 nucleotides line up with TRBD2. The CDR3 DNA reads as TGCGCCAGCAGCTTCCTAATCGGACTAGCGGGAGGGGATGAGCAGTTCTTC. Translation: CASSFLIGLAGGDEQFF.